Listed below are T cell receptor beta chains from one sample, sequenced in a study of immune evolution from preneoplasia to lung adenocarcinoma. Repertoires were generated with immunoSEQ multiplex PCR, while TCRdb's copy carries only in-frame clones and drops some. There are over 3,500 clones in the sample; roughly 76% occur only once, and more than 13% lies in the top ten. Sample: FFPE minimally invasive lung adenocarcinoma tissue. All receptors come from a person aged 60-79 years with lung adenocarcinoma. The CDR3 runs from the conserved cysteine through the conserved F or W. Each record gives: V gene, CDR3 protein.

v_gene: TRBV28
CDR3aa: CASSPGLAGGRISRELFF

v_gene: TRBV6-1
CDR3aa: CASSRQTGTDTQYF

v_gene: TRBV30
CDR3aa: CAWSVGEGKLFF

v_gene: TRBV5-6
CDR3aa: CASSPMDRTNIEAFF

v_gene: TRBV28
CDR3aa: CASRRTSYQETQYF

v_gene: TRBV6-5
CDR3aa: CASSEANTIYF

v_gene: TRBV7-3
CDR3aa: CASTGTRGDTQYF

v_gene: TRBV19
CDR3aa: CASRTSGRPLGNEQFF

v_gene: TRBV10-1
CDR3aa: CASSEGVVHNEQFF

v_gene: TRBV5-6
CDR3aa: CASSVTGNSYEQYF

v_gene: TRBV5-4
CDR3aa: CASSLDGTGGWSTDTQYF